The next 21 T cell receptor beta chains were all read from a single sample in a study of blood T cell repertoires in COVID-19. Method: immunoSEQ multiplex PCR; TCRdb's copy keeps in-frame clones and lacks some. The sample consists of 88,000 or so clones, 70% to 90% of them appearing once. The sample taken for sequencing was peripheral blood. Receptors were obtained from a human donor in a cohort sampled during active COVID-19.

This clone was observed once. The V call is TRBV4-2, the J call TRBJ1-2, with D possibly TRBD1 on 5 matching bases. Germline CDR1 is LGHNA and CDR2 is YNFKEQ. The V end was cut by 1 base, the J end by 8 bases, with 14 bases between. CDR3 length: 14 amino acids. CDR3 sequence reads: CASSQVGGQGGYTF. DNA of the CDR3: TGTGCCAGCAGCCAAGTCGGAGGGCAGGGAGGCTACACCTTC.

The genes are TRBV7-9 and TRBJ2-1; D is possibly TRBD1 (6 bases). The V gene lost 0 bases and the J gene lost 6 bases, with 9 bases spanning the gap. Germline assignment: CDR1 SEHNR and CDR2 FQNEAQ (reference sequence). This CDR3 spans 14 amino acids. CDR3 region: CASSLARRGNEQFF. The DNA of the CDR3 is TGTGCCAGCAGCTTAGCGCGCAGGGGCAATGAGCAGTTCTTC.

This chain connects TRBV2 to TRBJ2-1; 10 nucleotides match TRBD2. Germline lookup yields CDR1 SNHLY and CDR2 FYNNEI. The CDR3 length is 16 residues. V lost 6 bases, J lost 7 bases, and 12 bases stayed unmatched. DNA for the CDR3: TGTGCCAGCAGCGCCAATCTAGCGGGAGCTGCAAATGAGCAGTTCTTC. Encoded protein: CASSANLAGAANEQFF.

The rearrangement links TRBV28 to TRBJ2-5; 8 positions match TRBD1. The CDR3 sequence is 14 residues long. From germline, CDR1 is MDHEN and CDR2 SYDVKM. After removal of 4 bases from V and 7 bases from J, the junction contained 8 bases not matched to a gene. The DNA for the CDR3 is TGTGCCAGCAGTTCGACAGGGGCCCAGATGACCCAGTACTTC. Its translation: CASSSTGAQMTQYF.

The J gene is TRBJ2-3, the V gene TRBV30, with D unresolved. Trimming cost V 0 bases and J 5 bases, with 3 bases left between them. CDR3 length: 11 amino acids. Germline V gene sequence: CDR1 GTSNPN, CDR2 SVGIG (reference sequence). The CDR3 loop is CAWSVKDTQYF. The CDR3 DNA reads TGTGCCTGGAGTGTCAAAGATACGCAGTATTTT.

In its sample, this clone was seen a few times. This rearrangement joins TRBV7-3 to TRBJ2-2, with 8 bases matching TRBD2. This CDR3 region has 15 residues. Germline CDR1 is SGHTA and CDR2 is FQGTGA. J lost 1 base, V lost 7 bases, and 5 bases had no gene match. The CDR3 spells CASTPGGGNTGELFF. Written as DNA, the CDR3 is TGTGCCAGCACCCCGGGAGGGGGGAACACCGGGGAGCTGTTTTTT.

The chain employs TRBV5-6 and TRBJ1-1; D is unclear. CDR1 is SGHDT and CDR2 is YYEEEE in the germline V gene. This CDR3 region has 14 residues. The V end was cut by 4 bases, the J end by 6 bases, with 16 bases between. The CDR3, as DNA: TGTGCCAGCAGCGTTGCGGGATGGTCAGCTGAAGCTTTCTTT. Residues: CASSVAGWSAEAFF.

The chain couples TRBV29-1 to TRBJ2-2; no clear D gene. In germline, CDR1 is SQVTM, CDR2 ANQGSEA. The CDR3 has 14 amino acids. V lost 4 bases and J lost 0, with 9 bases in between. The DNA of the CDR3 is TGCAGCGTTGGGTCCCAGACGAACACCGGGGAGCTGTTTTTT. Encoded protein: CSVGSQTNTGELFF.

This chain joins TRBV19 and TRBJ2-2; TRBD1 matches 7 bases. The germline V gene encodes CDR1 LNHDA and CDR2 SQIVND (reference sequence). Unmatched junction bases numbered 14, after V lost 7 bases and J lost 6 bases. This CDR3 has 16 residues. CDR3 DNA: TGTGCCAGTACAAATTGGGCAGGGGGAAGGGCCGGGGAGCTGTTTTTT. This translates into CASTNWAGGRAGELFF. Looking up the rest from reference TRBV19 and TRBJ2-2 gives the full variable domain: DGGITQSPKYLFRKEGQNVTLSCEQNLNHDAMYWYRQDPGQGLRLIYYSQIVNDFQKGDIAEGYSVSREKKESFPLTVTSAQKNPTAFYLCASTNWAGGRAGELFFGEGSRLTVL.

The rearrangement links TRBV18 to TRBJ1-4; unclear D gene. Trimming stripped 5 bases from V and 3 bases from J, with 16 bases between. This CDR3 has 16 amino acids. Germline V gene data show CDR1 as KGHSH and CDR2 as LQKENI. CDR3 DNA: TGTGCCAGCTCAGAACGAAGAGCGGGGTCTAATGAAAAACTGTTTTTT. This codes for CASSERRAGSNEKLFF.

The CDR3 bases are TGTGCCAGCAGTGGACAGGGGACGGGTGAAAAACTGTTTTTT. Translated, it gives CASSGQGTGEKLFF. The chain carries TRBV2 and TRBJ1-4; 8 bases agree with TRBD1. Losses at the gene ends were 4 bases for V and 7 bases for J; bases not matched to a gene: 5. The CDR3 has 14 residues. Per germline, CDR1 SNHLY and CDR2 FYNNEI.

CDR3 amino acids: CASSLVRGNTEAFF. CDR3 DNA: TGTGCCAGCAGTTTAGTTCGGGGGAACACTGAAGCTTTCTTT. The chain uses TRBV28 and TRBJ1-1; D not resolved. Per the germline V gene, CDR1 is MDHEN and CDR2 is SYDVKM. Trimming stripped 2 bases from V and 1 base from J, with 8 bases between. This CDR3 spans 14 amino acids.

J is TRBJ1-6 and V is TRBV11-2; TRBD1 agrees at 8 bases. CDR1 is SGHAT, CDR2 FQNNGV, per germline. Trimming cost V 3 bases and J 7 bases; bases outside gene matches: 8. The CDR3 totals 16 residues. CDR3 region: CASSLIGQGWNSPLHF. CDR3 DNA: TGTGCCAGCAGCTTGATCGGACAGGGATGGAATTCACCCCTCCACTTT.

The V and J genes are TRBV28 and TRBJ1-3; maybe TRBD1 (6 bases). Deletions cut 6 bases from V and 0 bases from J, with 15 bases between. The CDR3 runs 16 residues. From germline, CDR1 is MDHEN and CDR2 SYDVKM. DNA for the CDR3: TGTGCCAGCAGCGCAGGGGTTTTCGGCTCTGGAAACACCATATATTTT. Amino acids: CASSAGVFGSGNTIYF. Drawing the rest from reference TRBV28 and TRBJ1-3, the complete variable domain is DVKVTQSSRYLVKRTGEKVFLECVQDMDHENMFWYRQDPGLGLRLIYFSYDVKMKEKGDIPEGYSVSREKKERFSLILESASTNQTSMYLCASSAGVFGSGNTIYFGEGSWLTVV.

The chain is built from TRBV6-5 and TRBJ2-5; D is possibly TRBD2 (6 bases). From germline, CDR1 is MNHEY and CDR2 SVGAGI. This CDR3 is 13 amino acids long. The V end lost 2 bases, the J end lost 5 bases, and 9 bases lay between the germline ends. In nucleotides, the CDR3 is TGTGCCAGCAGTTACGGGGGGAGTGAGACCCAGTACTTC. Protein product: CASSYGGSETQYF.

The V gene is TRBV3-1 (or the pseudogene TRBV3-2), the J gene TRBJ2-1; the match to TRBD1 covers 7 bases. Germline V gene lookup returns CDR1 LGHDT and CDR2 YNNKEL (reference sequence). Trimming removed 1 base from V and 3 bases from J; junction bases left unmatched: 6. This CDR3 is built from 16 residues. The CDR3 reads CASSQGGTALYNEQFF. The CDR3 bases are TGTGCCAGCAGCCAAGGAGGGACAGCCCTCTACAATGAGCAGTTCTTC.

There are a few counts of this clone. The chain carries TRBV18 and TRBJ1-1; 11 nucleotides agree with TRBD1. The CDR3 consists of 15 residues. CDR1 is KGHSH, CDR2 LQKENI, per germline. V trimming: 3 bases; J trimming: 4 bases; junction bases outside the gene matches: 4. The CDR3 DNA follows: TGTGCCAGCTCACCCAGGACAGGGGGCATCACTGAAGCTTTCTTT. It specifies CASSPRTGGITEAFF.

The chain couples TRBV7-2 to TRBJ2-3; 7 bases agree with TRBD1. V dropped 0 bases and J dropped 2; count of bases not matched to a gene: 2. The CDR3 loop spans 15 amino acids. The germline V gene has CDR1 SGHTA and CDR2 FQGNSA. CDR3 nucleotide sequence: TGTGCCAGCAGCTTAGCCAGGGGGTTCACAGATACGCAGTATTTT. It translates to CASSLARGFTDTQYF.

This chain connects TRBV10-3 to TRBJ2-3, with D maybe TRBD2 (5 bases). Germline V gene lookup returns CDR1 ENHRY and CDR2 SYGVKD. This CDR3 is built from 17 residues. V gave up 4 bases and J gave up 0 bases, with 17 bases separating them. The CDR3 bases are TGTGCCATCAGTGCGAGGGCCTCGCGGGCTAGCACAGATACGCAGTATTTT. It codes for CAISARASRASTDTQYF.

The V call is TRBV7-3, the J call TRBJ2-1, with 7 bases aligning to TRBD2. V was clipped by 5 bases and J by 3 bases; unmatched bases: 13. CDR3 size: 17 residues. Germline values: CDR1 SGHTA, CDR2 FQGTGA. The CDR3 bases are TGTGCCAGCAGCCTCCGGGCGCTAGCGGACAACTACAATGAGCAGTTCTTC. It is translated as CASSLRALADNYNEQFF.

The chain recombines TRBV7-6 with TRBJ2-7, with TRBD2 identical over 8 bases. Germline V gives CDR1 SGHVS, CDR2 FNYEAQ. The CDR3 has 15 residues. The V segment lost 8 bases and the J segment 3 bases; nucleotides outside the gene matches: 12. The chain's CDR3 is CASVCRGTSDYEQYF. The DNA of the CDR3 is TGTGCCAGCGTCTGCCGTGGGACTAGTGACTACGAGCAGTACTTC.